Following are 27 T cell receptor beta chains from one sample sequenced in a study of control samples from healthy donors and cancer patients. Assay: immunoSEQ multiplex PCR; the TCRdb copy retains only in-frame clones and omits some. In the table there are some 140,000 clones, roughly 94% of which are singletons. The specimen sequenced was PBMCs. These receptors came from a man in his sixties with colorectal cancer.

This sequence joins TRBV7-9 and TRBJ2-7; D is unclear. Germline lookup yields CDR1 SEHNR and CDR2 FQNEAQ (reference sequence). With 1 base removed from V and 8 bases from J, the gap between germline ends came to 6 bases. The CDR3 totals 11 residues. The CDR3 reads CASSLDYQQYF. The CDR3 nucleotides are TGTGCCAGCAGCTTAGACTATCAGCAGTACTTC.

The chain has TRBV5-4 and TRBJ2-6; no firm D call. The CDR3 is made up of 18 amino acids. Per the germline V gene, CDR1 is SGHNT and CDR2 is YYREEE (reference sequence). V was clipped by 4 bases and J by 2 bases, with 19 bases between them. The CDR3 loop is CASSTPGAFVPGANVLTF. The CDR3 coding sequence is TGTGCCAGCAGCACCCCTGGAGCGTTTGTCCCTGGGGCCAACGTCCTGACTTTC.

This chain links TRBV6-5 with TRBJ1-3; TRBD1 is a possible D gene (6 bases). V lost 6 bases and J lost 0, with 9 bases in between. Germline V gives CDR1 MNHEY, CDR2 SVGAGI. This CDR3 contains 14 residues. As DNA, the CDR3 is TGTGCCAGCAGAGACAGGAGCTCTGGAAACACCATATATTTT. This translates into CASRDRSSGNTIYF.

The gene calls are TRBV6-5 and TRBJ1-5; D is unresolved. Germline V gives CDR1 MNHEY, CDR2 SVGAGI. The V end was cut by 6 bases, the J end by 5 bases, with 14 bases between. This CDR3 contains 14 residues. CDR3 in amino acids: CASRPASEYQPQHF. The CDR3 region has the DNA TGTGCCAGCAGGCCGGCCAGCGAATATCAGCCCCAGCATTTT.

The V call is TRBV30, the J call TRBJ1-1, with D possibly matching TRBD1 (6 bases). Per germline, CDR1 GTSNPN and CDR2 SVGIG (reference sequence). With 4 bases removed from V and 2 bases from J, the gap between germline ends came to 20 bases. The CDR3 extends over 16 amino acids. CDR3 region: CAWTHSTRGLNTEAFF. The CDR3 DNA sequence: TGTGCCTGGACCCACTCAACCAGGGGACTAAACACTGAAGCTTTCTTT.

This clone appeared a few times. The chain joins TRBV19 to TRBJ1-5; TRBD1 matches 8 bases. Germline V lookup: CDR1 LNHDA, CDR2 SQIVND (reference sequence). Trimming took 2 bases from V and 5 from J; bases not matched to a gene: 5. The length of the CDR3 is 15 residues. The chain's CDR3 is CASSITRGHHQPQHF. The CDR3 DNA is TGTGCCAGTAGTATAACCAGGGGGCATCATCAGCCCCAGCATTTT.

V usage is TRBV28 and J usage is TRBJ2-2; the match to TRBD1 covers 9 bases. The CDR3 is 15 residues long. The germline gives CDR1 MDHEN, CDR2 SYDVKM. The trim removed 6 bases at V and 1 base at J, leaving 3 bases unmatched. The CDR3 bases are TGTGCCAGCAGGACGGGACAGGGGAACACCGGGGAGCTGTTTTTT. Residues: CASRTGQGNTGELFF.

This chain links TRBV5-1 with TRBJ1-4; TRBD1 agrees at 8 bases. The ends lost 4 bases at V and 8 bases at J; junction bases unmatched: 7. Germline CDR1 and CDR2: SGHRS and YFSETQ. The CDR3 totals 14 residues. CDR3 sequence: CASSPDRVNEKLFF. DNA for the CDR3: TGCGCCAGCAGCCCGGACAGGGTAAACGAAAAACTGTTTTTT.

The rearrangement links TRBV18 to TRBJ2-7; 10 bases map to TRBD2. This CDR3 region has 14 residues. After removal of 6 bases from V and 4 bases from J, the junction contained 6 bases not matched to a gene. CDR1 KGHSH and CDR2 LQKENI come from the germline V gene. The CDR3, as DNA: TGTGCCAGCTCCCGGTCTAGCGGGGGTTACGAGCAGTACTTC. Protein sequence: CASSRSSGGYEQYF.

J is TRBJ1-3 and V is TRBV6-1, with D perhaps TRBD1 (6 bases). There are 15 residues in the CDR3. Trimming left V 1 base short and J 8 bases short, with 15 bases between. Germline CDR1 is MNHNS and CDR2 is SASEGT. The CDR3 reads CASSEGSGGLDTIYF. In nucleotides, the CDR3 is TGTGCCAGCAGTGAAGGGTCGGGGGGCTTGGACACCATATATTTT.

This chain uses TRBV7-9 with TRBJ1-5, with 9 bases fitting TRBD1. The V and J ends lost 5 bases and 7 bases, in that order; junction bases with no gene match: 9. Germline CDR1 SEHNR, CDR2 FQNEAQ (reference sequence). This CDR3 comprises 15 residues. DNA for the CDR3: TGTGCCAGCAGCGCAACGGGACAGGGTGACCAGCCCCAGCATTTT. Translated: CASSATGQGDQPQHF.

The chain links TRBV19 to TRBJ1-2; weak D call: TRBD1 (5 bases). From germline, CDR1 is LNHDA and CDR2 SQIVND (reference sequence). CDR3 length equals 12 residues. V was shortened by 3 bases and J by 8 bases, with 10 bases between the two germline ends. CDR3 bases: TGTGCCAGTAGTATTTCCGGGACCGGCTACACCTTC. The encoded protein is CASSISGTGYTF. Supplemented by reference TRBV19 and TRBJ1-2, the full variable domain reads DGGITQSPKYLFRKEGQNVTLSCEQNLNHDAMYWYRQDPGQGLRLIYYSQIVNDFQKGDIAEGYSVSREKKESFPLTVTSAQKNPTAFYLCASSISGTGYTFGSGTRLTVV.

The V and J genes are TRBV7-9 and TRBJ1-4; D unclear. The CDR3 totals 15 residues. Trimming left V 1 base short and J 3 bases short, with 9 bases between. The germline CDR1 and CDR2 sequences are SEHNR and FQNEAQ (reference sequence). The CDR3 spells CASSLVMTSNEKLFF. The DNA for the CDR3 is TGTGCCAGCAGCTTAGTTATGACGTCTAATGAAAAACTGTTTTTT.

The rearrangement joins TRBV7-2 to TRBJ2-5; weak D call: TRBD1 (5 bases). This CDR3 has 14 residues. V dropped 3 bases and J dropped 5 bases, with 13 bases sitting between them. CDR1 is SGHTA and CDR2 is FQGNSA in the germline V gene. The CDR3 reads CASSFQGSGETQYF. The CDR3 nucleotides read TGTGCCAGCAGCTTCCAGGGATCCGGCGAGACCCAGTACTTC.

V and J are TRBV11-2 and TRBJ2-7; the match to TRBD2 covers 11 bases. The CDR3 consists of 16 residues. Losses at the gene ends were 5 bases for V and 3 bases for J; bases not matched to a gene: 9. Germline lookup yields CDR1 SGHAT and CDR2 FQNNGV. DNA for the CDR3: TGTGCCAGCAGCCCGGGGACTAGCGGTTACCGCTACGAGCAGTACTTC. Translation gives CASSPGTSGYRYEQYF.

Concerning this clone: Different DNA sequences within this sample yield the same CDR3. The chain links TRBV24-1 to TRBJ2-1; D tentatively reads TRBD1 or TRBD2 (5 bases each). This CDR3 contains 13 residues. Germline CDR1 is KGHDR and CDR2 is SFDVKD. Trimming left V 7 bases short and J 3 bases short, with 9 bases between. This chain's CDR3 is CATSRDGYNEQFF. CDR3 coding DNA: TGTGCCACCAGCCGGGACGGCTACAATGAGCAGTTCTTC.

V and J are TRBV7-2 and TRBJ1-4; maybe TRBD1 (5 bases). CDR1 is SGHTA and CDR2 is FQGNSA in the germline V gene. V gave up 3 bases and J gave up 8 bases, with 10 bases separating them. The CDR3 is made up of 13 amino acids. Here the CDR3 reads CASSFQGNEKLFF. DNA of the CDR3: TGTGCCAGCAGCTTCCAGGGAAACGAAAAACTGTTTTTT. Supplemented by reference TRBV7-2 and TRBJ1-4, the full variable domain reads GAGVSQSPSNKVTEKGKDVELRCDPISGHTALYWYRQSLGQGLEFLIYFQGNSAPDKSGLPSDRFSAERTGGSVSTLTIQRTQQEDSAVYLCASSFQGNEKLFFGSGTQLSVL.

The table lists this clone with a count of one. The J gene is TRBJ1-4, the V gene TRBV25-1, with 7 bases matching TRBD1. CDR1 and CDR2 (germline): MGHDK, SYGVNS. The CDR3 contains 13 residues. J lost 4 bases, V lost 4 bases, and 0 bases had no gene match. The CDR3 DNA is TGTGCCAGCAGTGGACAGGGTAATGAAAAACTGTTTTTT. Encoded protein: CASSGQGNEKLFF.

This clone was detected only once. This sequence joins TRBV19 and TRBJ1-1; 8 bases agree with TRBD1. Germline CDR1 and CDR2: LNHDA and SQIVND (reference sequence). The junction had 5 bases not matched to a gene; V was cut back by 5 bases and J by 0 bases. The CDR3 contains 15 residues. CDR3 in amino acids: CASSDRGTLNTEAFF. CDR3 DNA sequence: TGTGCCAGTAGTGACAGGGGTACCTTGAACACTGAAGCTTTCTTT.

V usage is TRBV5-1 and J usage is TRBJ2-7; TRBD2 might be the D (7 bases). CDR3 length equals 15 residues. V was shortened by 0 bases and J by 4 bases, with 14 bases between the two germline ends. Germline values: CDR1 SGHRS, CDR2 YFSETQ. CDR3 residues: CASSLARGAGYEQYF. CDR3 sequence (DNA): TGCGCCAGCAGCTTGGCACGGGGGGCGGGTTACGAGCAGTACTTC.

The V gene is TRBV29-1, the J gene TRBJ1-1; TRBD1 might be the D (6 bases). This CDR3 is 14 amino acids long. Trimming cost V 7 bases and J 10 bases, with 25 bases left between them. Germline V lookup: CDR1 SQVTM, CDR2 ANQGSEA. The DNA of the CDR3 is TGCAGCGCAGACGGGGACATCTCCCACCGAGGAGCTTTCTTT. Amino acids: CSADGDISHRGAFF.

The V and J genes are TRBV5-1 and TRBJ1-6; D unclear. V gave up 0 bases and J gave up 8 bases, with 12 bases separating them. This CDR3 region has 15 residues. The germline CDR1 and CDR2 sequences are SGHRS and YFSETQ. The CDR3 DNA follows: TGCGCCAGCAGCTTGGGGGGAAGGGCCGATTCACCCCTCCACTTT. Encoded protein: CASSLGGRADSPLHF. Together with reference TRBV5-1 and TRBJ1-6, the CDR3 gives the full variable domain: KAGVTQTPRYLIKTRGQQVTLSCSPISGHRSVSWYQQTPGQGLQFLFEYFSETQRNKGNFPGRFSGRQFSNSRSEMNVSTLELGDSALYLCASSLGGRADSPLHFGNGTRLTVT.

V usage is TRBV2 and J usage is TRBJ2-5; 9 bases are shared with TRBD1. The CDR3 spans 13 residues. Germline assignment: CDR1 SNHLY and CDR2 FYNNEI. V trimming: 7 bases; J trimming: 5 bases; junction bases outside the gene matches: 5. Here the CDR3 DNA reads TGTGCCAGCACCCAAGGACAGGGGGAGACCCAGTACTTC. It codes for CASTQGQGETQYF.

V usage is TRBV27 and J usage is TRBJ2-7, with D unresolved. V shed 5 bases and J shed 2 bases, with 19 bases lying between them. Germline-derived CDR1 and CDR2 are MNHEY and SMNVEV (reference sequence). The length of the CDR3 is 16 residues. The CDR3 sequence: CASSPNTGLLAYEQYF. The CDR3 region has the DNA TGTGCCAGCAGTCCTAATACCGGGCTACTGGCCTACGAGCAGTACTTC.

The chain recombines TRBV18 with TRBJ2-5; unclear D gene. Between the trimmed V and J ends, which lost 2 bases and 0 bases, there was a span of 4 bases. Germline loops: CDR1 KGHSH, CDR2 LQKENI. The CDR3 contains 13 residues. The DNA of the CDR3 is TGTGCCAGCTCACCAGGGTACCAAGAGACCCAGTACTTC. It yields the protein CASSPGYQETQYF.

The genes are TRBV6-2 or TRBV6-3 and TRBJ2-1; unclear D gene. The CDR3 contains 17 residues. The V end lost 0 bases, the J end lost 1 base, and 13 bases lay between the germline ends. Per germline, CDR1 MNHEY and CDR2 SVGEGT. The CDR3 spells CASSYSQVVSSYNEQFF. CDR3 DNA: TGTGCCAGCAGTTACTCCCAGGTGGTCAGTTCCTACAATGAGCAGTTCTTC.

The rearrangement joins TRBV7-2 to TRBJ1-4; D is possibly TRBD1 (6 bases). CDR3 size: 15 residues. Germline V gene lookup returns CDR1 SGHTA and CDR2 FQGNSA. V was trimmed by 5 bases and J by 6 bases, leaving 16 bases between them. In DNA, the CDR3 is TGTGCCAGCAGCGTTAGGACAGCGTCTTATGAAAAACTGTTTTTT. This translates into CASSVRTASYEKLFF.